One and the same sample provided the 16 T cell receptor beta chains below, sequenced in a study of shared clonotypes between healthy human individuals. The table came from immunoSEQ multiplex PCR; TCRdb's copy has only in-frame clones and leaves some out. The data hold about 1 million clones, with around four fifths observed a single time. Material for sequencing was memory CD4+ T cells sorted from blood. Subset here: CD45RA-negative fraction. The receptors come from a man aged 18 to 29 in good health.

V and J are TRBV20-1 and TRBJ2-5; D unresolved. The ends were cut back, 1 base at V and 8 bases at J, with 8 bases in the middle. This CDR3 is built from 11 residues. In germline, CDR1 is DFQATT, CDR2 SNEGSKA (reference sequence). The CDR3 region is CSARGDATQYF. The CDR3 coding sequence is TGCAGTGCTAGAGGTGACGCAACCCAGTACTTC.

In DNA form, the CDR3 reads TGTGCCAGCACCCTTAACCCGGGACACCTGATTGAGTCACCCCTCCACTTT. As protein: CASTLNPGHLIESPLHF. This chain joins TRBV2 and TRBJ1-6; weak D call: TRBD1 (6 bases). CDR1 is SNHLY and CDR2 is FYNNEI in the germline V gene. The ends were cut back, 7 bases at V and 10 bases at J, with 26 bases in the middle. The CDR3 is made up of 17 amino acids.

The rearrangement uses TRBV11-3 and TRBJ2-1; D might be TRBD2 (6 bases). Germline CDR1 is SGHNT and CDR2 is YENEEA. This CDR3 is built from 15 residues. Trimming cost V 2 bases and J 7 bases, with 15 bases left between them. DNA for the CDR3: TGTGCCAGCAGCTTAATGGATACGGGAGTGAATGAGCAGTTCTTC. Its translation: CASSLMDTGVNEQFF.

The V and J genes are TRBV11-2 and TRBJ2-5; D remains unclear. Trimming shortened V by 4 bases and J by 13 bases, and 16 bases separated the two germline ends. The length of the CDR3 is 12 residues. Germline-derived CDR1 and CDR2 are SGHAT and FQNNGV. This chain's CDR3 is CASSSTPQGLYF. CDR3 DNA sequence: TGTGCCAGCAGCTCTACCCCCCAAGGTCTGTACTTC.

The chain is built from TRBV7-2 and TRBJ1-2; D remains unclear. Germline V lookup: CDR1 SGHTA, CDR2 FQGNSA. V was trimmed by 6 bases and J by 6 bases, leaving 14 bases between them. CDR3 length: 13 residues. The CDR3: CASSRRPPDGYTF. In DNA, the CDR3 is TGTGCCAGCAGTCGTAGACCCCCGGATGGCTACACCTTC.

The V and J genes are TRBV2 and TRBJ2-1; D perhaps matches TRBD2 (6 bases). The CDR3 covers 13 residues. Germline-derived CDR1 and CDR2 are SNHLY and FYNNEI. Trimming removed 7 bases at V and 9 bases at J, with 16 bases between. The CDR3 nucleotides read TGTGCCAGCACTCGACTAGAAGGGATTGAGCAGTTCTTC. It specifies CASTRLEGIEQFF.

V and J are TRBV9 and TRBJ1-1, with a tentative D call TRBD1 (6 bases). Germline V gene lookup returns CDR1 SGDLS and CDR2 YYNGEE. The CDR3 covers 17 residues. V was shortened by 0 bases and J by 2 bases, with 17 bases between the two germline ends. Here the CDR3 DNA reads TGTGCCAGCAGCGTAGGGGGACCGGGACAAATTAACACTGAAGCTTTCTTT. It encodes CASSVGGPGQINTEAFF.

The V call is TRBV19, the J call TRBJ1-5, with 7 bases identical to TRBD1. V trimming: 5 bases; J trimming: 2 bases; junction bases outside the gene matches: 9. The length of the CDR3 is 16 residues. Per germline, CDR1 LNHDA and CDR2 SQIVND (reference sequence). CDR3 DNA: TGTGCCAGTAGTGTCGACAGGGTAGTTCGCAATCAGCCCCAGCATTTT. It specifies CASSVDRVVRNQPQHF.

The genes are TRBV2 and TRBJ2-7; a possible D gene is TRBD2 (5 bases). CDR3 length: 11 amino acids. Germline CDR1 is SNHLY and CDR2 is FYNNEI. The V gene lost 5 bases and the J gene lost 5 bases, with 7 bases spanning the gap. The CDR3 DNA reads TGTGCCAGCAGTACTAGAGACGAGCAGTACTTC. Translating it yields CASSTRDEQYF.

This clone appeared a few times. J is TRBJ1-1 and V is TRBV30; TRBD1 is a possible D gene (5 bases). The CDR3 loop spans 17 amino acids. In germline, CDR1 is GTSNPN, CDR2 SVGIG (reference sequence). V was pared by 0 bases and J by 4 bases, with 21 bases between. CDR3 DNA sequence: TGTGCCTGGAGTGTAAGCGGGTTGGGCAGGGCGGCCACTGAAGCTTTCTTT. It translates to CAWSVSGLGRAATEAFF.

This chain uses TRBV18 with TRBJ1-2; possibly TRBD1 for D (5 bases). The CDR3 covers 16 residues. The V end was cut by 3 bases, the J end by 3 bases, with 17 bases between. In germline, CDR1 is KGHSH, CDR2 LQKENI. As DNA, the CDR3 is TGTGCCAGCTCACCCCTCCAGGGAAGCTACGACTATGGCTACACCTTC. This gives the protein CASSPLQGSYDYGYTF.

The chain employs TRBV5-4 and TRBJ2-3; no clear D gene. The CDR3 extends over 12 amino acids. V was clipped by 2 bases and J by 7 bases, with 8 bases between them. CDR1 SGHNT and CDR2 YYREEE come from the germline V gene (reference sequence). CDR3 region: CASSFNMNTQYF. CDR3 bases: TGTGCCAGCAGCTTTAACATGAATACGCAGTATTTT.

The genes are TRBV9 and TRBJ1-3; TRBD1 matches 7 bases. The germline V gene encodes CDR1 SGDLS and CDR2 YYNGEE. The CDR3 has 15 residues. V was pared by 0 bases and J by 4 bases, with 4 bases of the junction left unmatched. The CDR3 protein is CASSVVPDRGNTIYF. CDR3 nucleotides: TGTGCCAGCAGCGTAGTCCCGGACAGGGGAAACACCATATATTTT.

This clone occurred once. This chain uses TRBV6-7 with TRBJ2-6; D uncertain. TRBV6-7 falls under the ORF class, with uncertain function. V was shortened by 5 bases and J by 5 bases, with 22 bases between the two germline ends. The CDR3 totals 18 residues. The DNA of the CDR3 is TGTGCCAGCAGTAGGGATACGCGTATACAAAGTCGGGCCAACGTCCTGACTTTC. Its protein product is CASSRDTRIQSRANVLTF.

With respect to this clone: A junction boundary mismatches the germline segment, possibly from a read error. V is TRBV7-2 and J is TRBJ1-6, with 9 bases lining up with TRBD1. The CDR3 has 17 amino acids. CDR1 is SGHTA and CDR2 is FQGNSA in the germline V gene. The CDR3 loop is CASRLEGNGQGTSPLHF. Written as DNA, the CDR3 is TGTGCCAGCAGGTTAGAGGGAAACGGACAGGGGACATCACCCCTCCACTTT.

This sequence joins TRBV7-2 and TRBJ2-1; D is undetermined. Germline V gene lookup returns CDR1 SGHTA and CDR2 FQGNSA. The ends were cut back, 2 bases at V and 8 bases at J, with 13 bases in the middle. The CDR3 is made up of 14 amino acids. CDR3: CASSLRRPFDEQFF. CDR3 sequence (DNA): TGTGCCAGCAGCTTAAGAAGACCTTTTGATGAGCAGTTCTTC.